The TCR beta chain under discussion was sequenced for a study of cytomegalovirus exposure and HLA in healthy donors. CDR3 length equals 13 residues. Germline V lookup: CDR1 LNHDA, CDR2 SQIVND (reference sequence). The V and J ends lost 3 bases and 3 bases respectively, with 8 bases between them. General study points: The study flagged approximately 180 TCR beta chains as cytomegalovirus-associated. According to a later analysis, donors in an Asian-associated ancestry cluster reportedly had fewer N-insertions than the roughly 670-donor mean.

As concerns this clone: Its antigen is unknown.

The PCR made use of 60 Vbeta and 13 Jbeta primers. Data came from immunoSEQ multiplex PCR; TCRdb stores just in-frame clones and leaves some out. This sample has about 120,000 clones, with over 70% found just once. The chain joins TRBV19 to TRBJ1-2, with unresolved D. The receptor's source is a man aged 18 to 29 in good health and CMV-seropositive. The sample comprised PBMCs. The CDR3, as DNA: TGTGCCAGTAGTATTGGCAGTGACTATGGCTACACCTTC. Protein: CASSIGSDYGYTF.